Each of the 26 T cell receptor beta chains below was sequenced from the same sample in a study of CD8 T cells in Susac syndrome. With random hexamers, reverse transcription was performed on about 0.5 to 1 ug of RNA. TCRdb passed the immunoSEQ multiplex PCR reads through MiXCR, listing each CDR3 protein once. The profile shows 150,000 to 200,000 distinct CDR3 sequences, 92% of them singletons. Sequencing input: CD4+ T cells from PBMCs. The receptors come from a human donor in good health.

The genes are TRBV7-2 and TRBJ2-7; possible D gene TRBD2, 6 bases. V was pared by 3 bases and J by 0 bases, with 9 bases between. This CDR3 is 14 amino acids long. Germline values: CDR1 SGHTA, CDR2 FQGNSA. The CDR3 sequence is CASSLGLTSYEQYF. CDR3 bases: TGTGCCAGCAGCTTGGGACTGACCTCCTACGAGCAGTACTTC.

CDR3 sequence: CSARGEGQAATNEKLFF. CDR3 in DNA: TGCAGTGCTAGAGGGGAGGGACAGGCTGCAACTAATGAAAAACTGTTTTTT. The chain has TRBV20-1 and TRBJ1-4, with 8 nucleotides matching TRBD1. V shed 1 base and J 0 bases; nucleotides not matched to a gene: 7. CDR3 length: 17 residues. CDR1 DFQATT and CDR2 SNEGSKA come from the germline V gene (reference sequence).

The chain employs TRBV7-2 and TRBJ1-1; 7 positions match TRBD1. V lost 7 bases and J lost 4; bases outside the gene matches: 12. This CDR3 is 15 amino acids long. Germline-derived CDR1 and CDR2 are SGHTA and FQGNSA. This chain's CDR3 is CASNPPLGGATEAFF. CDR3 DNA sequence: TGTGCCAGCAACCCGCCTTTAGGGGGCGCCACTGAAGCTTTCTTT. Complete variable domain (other parts from reference TRBV7-2 and TRBJ1-1): GAGVSQSPSNKVTEKGKDVELRCDPISGHTALYWYRQSLGQGLEFLIYFQGNSAPDKSGLPSDRFSAERTGGSVSTLTIQRTQQEDSAVYLCASNPPLGGATEAFFGQGTRLTVV.

CDR3 in DNA: TGTGCCAGCAGGGAACAGGGGGCAGGCAATGAGCAGTTCTTC. Translating gives CASREQGAGNEQFF. The gene calls are TRBV6-2 or TRBV6-3 and TRBJ2-1; 9 positions match TRBD1. V was pared by 6 bases and J by 6 bases, with 6 bases of the junction left unmatched. Germline CDR1 reads MNHEY; CDR2 reads SVGEGT. The CDR3 covers 14 residues.

The chain combines TRBV29-1 with TRBJ2-5, with a tentative D call TRBD1 (5 bases). Germline lookup yields CDR1 SQVTM and CDR2 ANQGSEA. The germline V and J ends were trimmed by 5 bases and 0 bases, with 10 bases remaining between them. The CDR3 is 13 amino acids. In nucleotides, the CDR3 is TGCAGCGTTAGGGCACAGGACCAAGAGACCCAGTACTTC. Protein product: CSVRAQDQETQYF. Supplemented by reference TRBV29-1 and TRBJ2-5, the full variable domain reads SAVISQKPSRDICQRGTSLTIQCQVDSQVTMMFWYRQQPGQSLTLIATANQGSEATYESGFVIDKFPISRPNLTFSTLTVSNMSPEDSSIYLCSVRAQDQETQYFGPGTRLLVL.

The chain carries TRBV23-1 and TRBJ2-2; D is undetermined. TRBV23-1 counts as an open reading frame of uncertain function. The CDR3 runs to 16 residues. V lost 4 bases and J 0 bases, leaving 12 bases between the germline ends. CDR3 nucleotide sequence: TGCGCCAGCAGTCCCCAGGACCGACCGAACACCGGGGAGCTGTTTTTT. This sequence encodes CASSPQDRPNTGELFF.

CDR3 loop: CASSSWTSGEQFF. The CDR3 bases are TGTGCCAGCAGCTCCTGGACTAGCGGGGAGCAGTTCTTC. The chain couples TRBV12-1 to TRBJ2-1; TRBD2, as called in the table, went unchecked against the DNA. TRBV12-1 is listed as a pseudogene. The CDR3 runs to 13 residues.

The CDR3 DNA sequence: TGCGCCAGCAGCCCCGGGTCTTCCTACGAGCAGTACTTC. Translation gives CASSPGSSYEQYF. The V call is TRBV5-1, the J call TRBJ2-7; D is unclear. CDR1 and CDR2 from the germline V gene are SGHRS and YFSETQ. The CDR3 extends over 13 amino acids. V was trimmed by 4 bases and J by 1 base, leaving 9 bases between them.

This chain links TRBV27 with TRBJ2-1, with a weak D call TRBD1 (6 bases). This CDR3 spans 13 amino acids. CDR1 is MNHEY, CDR2 SMNVEV, per germline (reference sequence). Trimming removed 2 bases at V and 9 bases at J, with 11 bases between. CDR3 sequence: CASSLGGWGEQFF. CDR3 bases: TGTGCCAGCAGTTTAGGGGGCTGGGGTGAGCAGTTCTTC.

The genes are TRBV3-1 and TRBJ1-5; D ambiguous. V was pared by 0 bases and J by 1 base, with 4 bases between. The germline gives CDR1 LGHDT, CDR2 YNNKEL (reference sequence). This CDR3 comprises 14 residues. The CDR3 DNA is TGTGCCAGCAGCCAAGAGGACAGCAATCAGCCCCAGCATTTT. It is translated as CASSQEDSNQPQHF.

V and J are TRBV7-3 and TRBJ2-6; D remains ambiguous. V dropped 1 base and J dropped 4 bases, with 11 bases sitting between them. Germline lookup yields CDR1 SGHTA and CDR2 FQGTGA. The CDR3 extends over 16 amino acids. Here the CDR3 DNA reads TGTGCCAGCAGCTTAAACCCGACTGGAGGGGCCAACGTCCTGACTTTC. Protein sequence: CASSLNPTGGANVLTF.

The rearrangement links TRBV18 to TRBJ2-7; D ambiguous. The V and J ends lost 5 bases and 6 bases respectively, with 17 bases between them. The CDR3 consists of 14 residues. Germline-derived CDR1 and CDR2 are KGHSH and LQKENI. The CDR3 coding sequence is TGTGCCAGCTCAGGTCTGAGCAATCTCGGCGAGCAGTACTTC. This codes for CASSGLSNLGEQYF.

The chain is built from TRBV2 and TRBJ1-2; D call uncertain. This CDR3 contains 13 residues. V lost 1 base, J lost 2 bases, and 5 bases lay in between. Germline assignment: CDR1 SNHLY and CDR2 FYNNEI. CDR3 bases: TGTGCCAGCAGTGAAGGACAAAACTATGGCTACACCTTC. Translating gives CASSEGQNYGYTF. Using reference TRBV2 and TRBJ1-2 for the parts outside the CDR3, the full variable domain is EPEVTQTPSHQVTQMGQEVILRCVPISNHLYFYWYRQILGQKVEFLVSFYNNEISEKSEIFDDQFSVERPDGSNFTLKIRSTKLEDSAMYFCASSEGQNYGYTFGSGTRLTVV.

V is TRBV28 and J is TRBJ1-2, with 7 bases matching TRBD1. V shed 3 bases and J 5 bases; nucleotides not matched to a gene: 6. Germline lookup yields CDR1 MDHEN and CDR2 SYDVKM. The CDR3 contains 14 residues. The CDR3 bases are TGTGCCAGCAGTTTGTACCGGGACAGTTATGGCTACACCTTC. Its translation: CASSLYRDSYGYTF.

This chain connects TRBV2 to TRBJ2-7; 9 positions match TRBD2. There are 13 residues in the CDR3. After removal of 4 bases from V and 6 bases from J, the junction contained 4 bases not matched to a gene. CDR1 SNHLY and CDR2 FYNNEI come from the germline V gene. CDR3 amino acids: CASSGGRAVEQYF. Here the CDR3 DNA reads TGTGCCAGCAGTGGCGGGAGGGCCGTCGAGCAGTACTTC.

This chain uses TRBV7-2 with TRBJ1-5; 9 bases are a match to TRBD1. Trimming took 5 bases from V and 7 from J; bases not matched to a gene: 6. CDR1 SGHTA and CDR2 FQGNSA come from the germline V gene. The CDR3 totals 14 residues. The CDR3 DNA follows: TGTGCCAGCAGCCTTAACAGGGGGCCCCAGCCCCAGCATTTT. Translating it yields CASSLNRGPQPQHF.

The chain uses TRBV5-1 and TRBJ2-7; 8 bases line up with TRBD1. CDR3 length equals 13 residues. Germline values: CDR1 SGHRS, CDR2 YFSETQ. J gave up 3 bases and V 4 bases, and 3 bases lay outside the gene matches. Here the CDR3 reads CASSGQGIYEQYF. CDR3 DNA: TGCGCCAGCAGCGGACAGGGAATCTACGAGCAGTACTTC.

The chain is built from TRBV3-1 and TRBJ1-1; D is possibly TRBD1 (5 bases). The V gene's germline CDR1 is LGHDT and CDR2 YNNKEL (reference sequence). Trimming removed 3 bases from V and 3 bases from J, with 14 bases in between. The CDR3 is 15 residues long. The CDR3 sequence: CASSQTPGGDTEAFF. CDR3 bases: TGTGCCAGCAGCCAGACCCCGGGGGGGGACACTGAAGCTTTCTTT. Drawing the rest from reference TRBV3-1 and TRBJ1-1, the complete variable domain is DTAVSQTPKYLVTQMGNDKSIKCEQNLGHDTMYWYKQDSKKFLKIMFSYNNKELIINETVPNRFSPKSPDKAHLNLHINSLELGDSAVYFCASSQTPGGDTEAFFGQGTRLTVV.

The V and J genes are TRBV6-5 and TRBJ2-1; D unclear. CDR3 length: 16 amino acids. Germline V CDR1 and CDR2: MNHEY, SVGAGI. The V and J ends lost 1 base and 0 bases respectively, with 10 bases between them. CDR3 sequence reads: CASSYWTVSSYNEQFF. The CDR3 coding sequence is TGTGCCAGCAGTTACTGGACGGTAAGCTCCTACAATGAGCAGTTCTTC.

This chain connects TRBV7-8 to TRBJ1-1; 7 bases map to TRBD1. V lost 0 bases and J lost 1; bases outside the gene matches: 11. The CDR3 loop spans 18 amino acids. The germline gives CDR1 SGHVS, CDR2 FQNEAQ. The DNA for the CDR3 is TGTGCCAGCAGCTTAGCAGGGGGCAACAGGGCTAAGAACACTGAAGCTTTCTTT. Translated: CASSLAGGNRAKNTEAFF.

V is TRBV5-1 and J is TRBJ2-3, with D unclear. Trimming removed 0 bases from V and 3 bases from J, with 8 bases in between. Per the germline V gene, CDR1 is SGHRS and CDR2 is YFSETQ. There are 14 residues in the CDR3. CDR3 DNA: TGCGCCAGCAGCTTGGCCCAGCAAACAGATACGCAGTATTTT. Amino acids: CASSLAQQTDTQYF.

V is TRBV19 and J is TRBJ2-1; D not resolved. CDR3 length equals 15 residues. CDR1 and CDR2 from the germline V gene are LNHDA and SQIVND (reference sequence). V lost 1 base to trimming and J lost 4 bases, with 11 bases between them. CDR3 nucleotides: TGTGCCAGTAGTATAGCACAGATCCTATACAATGAGCAGTTCTTC. Protein sequence: CASSIAQILYNEQFF.

The genes are TRBV3-1 and TRBJ2-7, with no clear D. There are 13 residues in the CDR3. Looked up from germline, CDR1 is LGHDT and CDR2 is YNNKEL (reference sequence). V lost 3 bases and J 6 bases, leaving 12 bases between the germline ends. This CDR3 is CASSQAESLEQYF. The CDR3 region has the DNA TGTGCCAGCAGCCAGGCCGAAAGTCTCGAGCAGTACTTC.

The rearrangement uses TRBV7-2 and TRBJ1-4; the D is unclear. The V gene's germline CDR1 is SGHTA and CDR2 FQGNSA. This CDR3 has 13 amino acids. V was shortened by 4 bases and J by 5 bases, with 8 bases between the two germline ends. The CDR3 loop reads CASSSVDNEKLFF. The DNA of the CDR3 is TGTGCCAGCAGCTCGGTGGACAATGAAAAACTGTTTTTT.

The DNA of the CDR3 is TGTGCCAGCAGTCGCCTAGCGGGAGGGGGAGCAGATACGCAGTATTTT. Its translation: CASSRLAGGGADTQYF. This chain links TRBV6-1 with TRBJ2-3, with TRBD2 matching 12 bases. V shed 5 bases and J 4 bases; nucleotides not matched to a gene: 7. The CDR3 sequence is 16 residues long. CDR1 is MNHNS, CDR2 SASEGT, per germline.

V and J are TRBV29-1 and TRBJ1-2; 11 bases align to TRBD1. The V gene end was trimmed by 5 bases and the J gene end by 4 bases; junction bases not matched to a gene: 6. The length of the CDR3 is 14 residues. Germline V gene lookup returns CDR1 SQVTM and CDR2 ANQGSEA. In DNA form, the CDR3 reads TGCAGCGTTCGAGGACAGGGGGCGGCCTATGGCTACACCTTC. The encoded protein is CSVRGQGAAYGYTF.